This paragraph covers one T cell receptor (beta chain) sequence. Germline CDR1 is WSHSY and CDR2 is SAAADI. The CDR3 is made up of 15 amino acids. Trimming took 2 bases from V and 12 from J, leaving 20 bases between them. These data originate in a study of blood T cell repertoires in COVID-19. Study at large: COVID-19 samples from acute and convalescent phases originated in the United States, Italy and Spain. From T cells, B-cell-depleted T cells, or PBMCs came the material, which was cDNA or gDNA.

Under the authors' procedure: Nucleated cell number was recorded as an estimate derived from reference gene primer amplification. Libraries were prepared by immunoSEQ multiplex PCR; TCRdb keeps only in-frame clonotypes and omits some of them. D and trimming were read from the DNA, whereas the V and J calls and clone size are those reported in that table. Of tens of thousands of clones in the sample, around 90% were seen once. Material: peripheral blood. This sequence originates from a man between 50 and 59 years old with COVID-19, enrolled during active disease. V usage is TRBV10-2 and J usage is TRBJ2-1; D may be TRBD2 (5 bases). The CDR3 bases are TGCGCCAGCAGTGAGCCCCCCCGTGGAGGCCGACCGCAGTTCTTC. It yields the protein CASSEPPRGGRPQFF.